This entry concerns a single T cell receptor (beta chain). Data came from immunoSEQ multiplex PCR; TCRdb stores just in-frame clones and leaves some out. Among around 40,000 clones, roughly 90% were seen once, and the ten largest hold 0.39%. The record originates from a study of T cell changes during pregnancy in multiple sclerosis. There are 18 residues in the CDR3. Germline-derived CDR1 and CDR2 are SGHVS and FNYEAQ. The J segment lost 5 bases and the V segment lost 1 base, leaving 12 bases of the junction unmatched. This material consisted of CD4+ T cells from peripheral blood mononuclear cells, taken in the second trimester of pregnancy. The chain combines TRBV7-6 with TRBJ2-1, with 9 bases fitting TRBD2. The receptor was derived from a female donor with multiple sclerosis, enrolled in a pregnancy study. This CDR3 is CASSLEAGGGFLNNEQFF. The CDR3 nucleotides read TGTGCCAGCAGCTTAGAGGCGGGAGGGGGTTTCCTGAACAATGAGCAGTTCTTC.